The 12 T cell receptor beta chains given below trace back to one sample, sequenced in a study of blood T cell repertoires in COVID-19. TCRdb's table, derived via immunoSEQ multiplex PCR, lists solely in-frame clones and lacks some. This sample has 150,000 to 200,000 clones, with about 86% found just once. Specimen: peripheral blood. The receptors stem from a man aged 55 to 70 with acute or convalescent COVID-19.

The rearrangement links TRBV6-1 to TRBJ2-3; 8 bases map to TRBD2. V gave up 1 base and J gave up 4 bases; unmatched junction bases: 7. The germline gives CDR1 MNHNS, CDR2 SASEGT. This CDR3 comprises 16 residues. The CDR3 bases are TGTGCCAGCAGTGAAGGGCCAGCGGGAGCGGCAGATACGCAGTATTTT. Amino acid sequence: CASSEGPAGAADTQYF.

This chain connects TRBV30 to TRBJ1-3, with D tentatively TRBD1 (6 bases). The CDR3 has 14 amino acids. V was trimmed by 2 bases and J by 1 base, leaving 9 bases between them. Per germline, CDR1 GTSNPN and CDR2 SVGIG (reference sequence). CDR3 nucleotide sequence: TGTGCCTGGAGTATGACAGGTTCTGGAAACACCATATATTTT. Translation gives CAWSMTGSGNTIYF.

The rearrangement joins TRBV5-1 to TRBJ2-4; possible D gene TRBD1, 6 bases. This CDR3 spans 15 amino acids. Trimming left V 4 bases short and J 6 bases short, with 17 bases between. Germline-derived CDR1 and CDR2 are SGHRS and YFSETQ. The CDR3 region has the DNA TGCGCCAGCAGCGATGGACAGCCACGCTTAAACATTCAGTACTTC. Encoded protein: CASSDGQPRLNIQYF.

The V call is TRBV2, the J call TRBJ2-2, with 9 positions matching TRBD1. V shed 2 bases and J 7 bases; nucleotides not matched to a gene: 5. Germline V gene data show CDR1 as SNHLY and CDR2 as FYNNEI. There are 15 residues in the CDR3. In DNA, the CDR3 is TGTGCCAGCAGTGAATCCCCGACAGGGGGCGGGGAGCTGTTTTTT. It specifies CASSESPTGGGELFF. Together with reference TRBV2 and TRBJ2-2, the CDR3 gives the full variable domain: EPEVTQTPSHQVTQMGQEVILRCVPISNHLYFYWYRQILGQKVEFLVSFYNNEISEKSEIFDDQFSVERPDGSNFTLKIRSTKLEDSAMYFCASSESPTGGGELFFGEGSRLTVL.

The CDR3 loop reads CASRARIDDEQYF. The CDR3 region has the DNA TGTGCCAGCAGGGCCAGGATTGACGACGAGCAGTACTTC. J is TRBJ2-7 and V is TRBV6-5; D is undetermined. Germline assignment: CDR1 MNHEY and CDR2 SVGAGI. Trimming shortened V by 6 bases and J by 5 bases, and 14 bases separated the two germline ends. This CDR3 is built from 13 residues.

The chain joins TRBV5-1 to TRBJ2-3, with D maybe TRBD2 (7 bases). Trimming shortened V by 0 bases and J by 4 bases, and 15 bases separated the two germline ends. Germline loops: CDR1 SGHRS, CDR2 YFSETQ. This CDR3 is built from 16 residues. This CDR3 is CASSLAGEGIADTQYF. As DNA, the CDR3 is TGCGCCAGCAGCTTGGCAGGGGAGGGCATTGCAGATACGCAGTATTTT. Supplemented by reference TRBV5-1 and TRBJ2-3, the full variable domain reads KAGVTQTPRYLIKTRGQQVTLSCSPISGHRSVSWYQQTPGQGLQFLFEYFSETQRNKGNFPGRFSGRQFSNSRSEMNVSTLELGDSALYLCASSLAGEGIADTQYFGPGTRLTVL.

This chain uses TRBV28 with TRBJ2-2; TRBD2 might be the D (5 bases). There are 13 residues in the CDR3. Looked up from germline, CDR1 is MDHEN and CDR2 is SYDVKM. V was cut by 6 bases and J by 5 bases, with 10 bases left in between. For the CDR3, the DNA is TGTGCCAGCAGCCCGGGGTGGACCGGGGAGCTGTTTTTT. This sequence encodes CASSPGWTGELFF. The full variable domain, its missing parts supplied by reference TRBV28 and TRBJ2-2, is DVKVTQSSRYLVKRTGEKVFLECVQDMDHENMFWYRQDPGLGLRLIYFSYDVKMKEKGDIPEGYSVSREKKERFSLILESASTNQTSMYLCASSPGWTGELFFGEGSRLTVL.

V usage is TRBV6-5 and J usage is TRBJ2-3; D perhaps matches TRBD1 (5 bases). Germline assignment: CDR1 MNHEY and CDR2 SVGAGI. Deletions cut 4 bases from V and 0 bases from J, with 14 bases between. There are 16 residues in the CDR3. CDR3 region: CASSSQGSSSTDTQYF. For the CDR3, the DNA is TGTGCCAGCAGTTCCCAGGGCTCCTCTAGCACAGATACGCAGTATTTT.

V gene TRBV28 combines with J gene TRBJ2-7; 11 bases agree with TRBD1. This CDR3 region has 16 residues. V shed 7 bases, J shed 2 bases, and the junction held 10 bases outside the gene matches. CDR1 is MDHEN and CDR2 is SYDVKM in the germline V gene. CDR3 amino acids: CASTTPGQGVAYEQYF. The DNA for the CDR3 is TGTGCCAGCACCACCCCGGGACAGGGGGTCGCCTACGAGCAGTACTTC.

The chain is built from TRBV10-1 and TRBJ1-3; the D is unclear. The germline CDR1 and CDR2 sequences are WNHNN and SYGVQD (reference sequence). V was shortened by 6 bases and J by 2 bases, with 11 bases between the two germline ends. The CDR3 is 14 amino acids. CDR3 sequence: CASSPTRAGNTIYF. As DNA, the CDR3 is TGCGCCAGCAGCCCGACGAGGGCTGGAAACACCATATATTTT.

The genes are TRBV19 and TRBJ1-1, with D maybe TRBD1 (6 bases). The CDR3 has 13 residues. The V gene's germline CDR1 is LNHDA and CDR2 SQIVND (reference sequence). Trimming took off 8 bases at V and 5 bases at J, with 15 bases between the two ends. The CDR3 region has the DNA TGTGCCAGTGGCCGAGGGCAGGGGACTGAAGCTTTCTTT. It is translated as CASGRGQGTEAFF.

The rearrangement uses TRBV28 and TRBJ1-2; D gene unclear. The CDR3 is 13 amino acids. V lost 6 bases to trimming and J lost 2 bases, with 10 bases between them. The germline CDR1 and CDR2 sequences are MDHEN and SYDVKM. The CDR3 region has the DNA TGTGCCAGCAGGCTTACTTTCAACTATGGCTACACCTTC. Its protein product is CASRLTFNYGYTF.